This record concerns one TCR beta chain sequence. Its antigen is not identified. This entry comes from a study of OX40 agonist ivuxolimab in advanced cancers. General study results and limits: At 0.1 to 3.0 mg/kg, clonal expansion of CD4+ and CD8+ blood T cells had occurred by week 6.

Using immunoSEQ multiplex PCR, the repertoire was profiled, and TCRdb retains in-frame clones only, with some absent. In the table there are tens of thousands of clones, around 88% of which are singletons. The CDR3 has 15 amino acids. Germline V gene sequence: CDR1 SGHTA, CDR2 FQGNSA. With 3 bases removed from V and 0 bases from J, the gap between germline ends came to 10 bases. The clonotype was recovered from an adult with an advanced solid tumor such as melanoma, head and neck, liver or kidney cancer. The chain has TRBV7-2 and TRBJ2-3; D is possibly TRBD1 or TRBD2 (5 bases each). Material: CD4+ or CD8+ T cells sorted from blood, obtained in a trial of the OX40 agonist ivuxolimab. CDR3 nucleotide sequence: TGTGCCAGCAGCTTTTTGGGACGGAGCACAGATACGCAGTATTTT. This sequence encodes CASSFLGRSTDTQYF.